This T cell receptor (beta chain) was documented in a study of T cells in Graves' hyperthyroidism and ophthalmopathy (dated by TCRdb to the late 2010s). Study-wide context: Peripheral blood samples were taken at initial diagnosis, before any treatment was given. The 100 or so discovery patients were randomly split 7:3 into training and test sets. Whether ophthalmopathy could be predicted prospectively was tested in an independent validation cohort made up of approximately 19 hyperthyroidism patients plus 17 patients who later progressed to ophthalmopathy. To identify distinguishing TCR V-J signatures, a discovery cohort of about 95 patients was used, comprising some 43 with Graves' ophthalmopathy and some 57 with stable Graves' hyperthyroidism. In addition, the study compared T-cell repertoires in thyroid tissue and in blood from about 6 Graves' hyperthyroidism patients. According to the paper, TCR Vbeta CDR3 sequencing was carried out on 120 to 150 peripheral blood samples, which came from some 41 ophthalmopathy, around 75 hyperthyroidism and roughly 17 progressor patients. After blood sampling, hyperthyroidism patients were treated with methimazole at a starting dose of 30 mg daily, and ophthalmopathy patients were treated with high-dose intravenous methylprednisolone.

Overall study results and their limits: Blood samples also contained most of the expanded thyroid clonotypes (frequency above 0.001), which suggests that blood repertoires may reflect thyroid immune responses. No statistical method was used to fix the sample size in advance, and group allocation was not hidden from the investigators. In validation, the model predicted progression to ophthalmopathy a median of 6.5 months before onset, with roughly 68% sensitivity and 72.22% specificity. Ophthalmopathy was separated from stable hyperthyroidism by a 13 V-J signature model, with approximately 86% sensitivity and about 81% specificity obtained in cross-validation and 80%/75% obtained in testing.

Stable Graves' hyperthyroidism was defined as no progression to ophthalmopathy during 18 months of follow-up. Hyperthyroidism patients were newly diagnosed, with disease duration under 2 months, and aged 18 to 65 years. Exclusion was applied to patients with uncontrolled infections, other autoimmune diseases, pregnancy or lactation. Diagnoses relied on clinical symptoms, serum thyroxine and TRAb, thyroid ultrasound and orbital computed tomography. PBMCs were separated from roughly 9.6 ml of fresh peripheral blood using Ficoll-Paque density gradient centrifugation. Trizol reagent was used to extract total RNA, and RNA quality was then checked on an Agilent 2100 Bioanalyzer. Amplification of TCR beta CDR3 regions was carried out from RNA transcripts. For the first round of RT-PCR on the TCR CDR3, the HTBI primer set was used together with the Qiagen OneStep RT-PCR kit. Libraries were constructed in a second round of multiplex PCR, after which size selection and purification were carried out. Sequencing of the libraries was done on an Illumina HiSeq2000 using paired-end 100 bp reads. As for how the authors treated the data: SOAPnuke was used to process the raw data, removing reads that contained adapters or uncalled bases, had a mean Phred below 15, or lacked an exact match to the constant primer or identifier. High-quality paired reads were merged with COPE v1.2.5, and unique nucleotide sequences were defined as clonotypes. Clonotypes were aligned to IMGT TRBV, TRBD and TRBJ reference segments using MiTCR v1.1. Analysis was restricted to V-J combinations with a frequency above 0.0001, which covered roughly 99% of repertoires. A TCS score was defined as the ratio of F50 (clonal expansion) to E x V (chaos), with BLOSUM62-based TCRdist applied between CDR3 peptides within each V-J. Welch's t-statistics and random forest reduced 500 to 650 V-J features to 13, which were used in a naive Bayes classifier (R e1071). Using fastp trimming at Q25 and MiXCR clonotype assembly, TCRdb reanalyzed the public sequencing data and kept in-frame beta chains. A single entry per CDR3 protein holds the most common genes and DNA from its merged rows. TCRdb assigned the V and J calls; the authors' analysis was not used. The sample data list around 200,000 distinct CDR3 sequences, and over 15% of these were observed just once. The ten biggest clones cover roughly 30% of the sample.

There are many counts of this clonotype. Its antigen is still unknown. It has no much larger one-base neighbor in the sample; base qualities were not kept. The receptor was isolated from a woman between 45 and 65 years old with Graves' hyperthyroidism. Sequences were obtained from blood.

CDR3 protein: CASSLTGGQGASYTF. The DNA sequence reads TGTGCCAGCAGCTTAACGGGGGGACAGGGGGCTAGCTACACCTTC. The chain joins TRBV7-3 to TRBJ1-2; TRBD1 matches 12 bases in the middle. The cysteine opens and the phenylalanine closes a CDR3 of 15 amino acids. Only the CDR3 region is kept as DNA, spanning 45 bases read in frame from base 1. At the junction V is shortened by 0 bases and J by 9 bases; bases outside the gene matches: 5. The CDR1 and CDR2 encoded by the germline V gene are SGHTA and FQGTGA.